The entry below describes one T cell receptor (beta chain). The antigen remains undetermined. The data originate from a study of CD8 T cells in Susac syndrome. Overall study findings and caveats: Acknowledgment was made by the study that its TCR sequencing and HLA analysis involved a relatively small number of individuals.

The RNA input was roughly 0.45 to 1 ug, and it was reverse transcribed with random hexamers. TCRdb itself ran the immunoSEQ multiplex PCR reads through MiXCR, one entry per CDR3 protein. This table has about 160,000 distinct CDR3 sequences, about 91% appearing once. TEMRA cells were FACS-enriched and CD8+ and CD4+ T cells negatively isolated. The CDR3 is 14 residues long. Germline values: CDR1 SQVTM, CDR2 ANQGSEA. The V gene end was trimmed by 7 bases and the J gene end by 10 bases; junction bases not matched to a gene: 13. This TCR was sampled from a human donor in good health. The V and J genes are TRBV29-1 and TRBJ2-1; 10 bases align to TRBD2. Input material: CD4+ T cells from PBMCs. The CDR3 here is CSAAGTSESGEQFF. The CDR3, as DNA: TGCAGCGCGGCCGGGACTAGCGAATCAGGGGAGCAGTTCTTC.